Presented here are 4 T cell receptor beta chains from one specimen sequenced in a study of ipilimumab plus nivolumab after autologous stem cell transplantation. Sequencing was performed with immunoSEQ multiplex PCR; in TCRdb, only in-frame clones are kept and a portion is missing. The sample includes about 22,000 clones, over 65% of them seen just once. Sequencing used PBMCs, obtained in a trial of ipilimumab plus nivolumab as post-transplant consolidation. The source of these receptors is a male donor with diffuse large B-cell lymphoma.

This sequence joins TRBV5-1 and TRBJ1-5; D remains unclear. Between the trimmed V and J ends, which lost 4 bases and 0 bases, there was a span of 8 bases. CDR3 size: 14 residues. The germline CDR1 and CDR2 sequences are SGHRS and YFSETQ. The CDR3 sequence is CASSLGLSNQPQHF. CDR3 bases: TGCGCCAGCAGCCTAGGACTTAGCAATCAGCCCCAGCATTTT.

CDR3 DNA sequence: TGTGCCAGCAGCGGACAGGGGCAGGGTGAAAAACTGTTTTTT. Amino acids: CASSGQGQGEKLFF. The gene calls are TRBV7-2 and TRBJ1-4, with 9 bases matching TRBD1. CDR1 SGHTA and CDR2 FQGNSA come from the germline V gene. This CDR3 has 14 amino acids. V dropped 5 bases and J dropped 7; count of bases not matched to a gene: 5.

The chain is built from TRBV7-9 and TRBJ2-7; 11 nucleotides agree with TRBD1. Germline lookup yields CDR1 SEHNR and CDR2 FQNEAQ (reference sequence). CDR3 length: 14 residues. Trimming at V came to 3 bases and at J to 5 bases, leaving 3 bases not matched to a gene. CDR3 loop: CASSFGQGAHEQYF. The CDR3 DNA is TGTGCCAGCAGCTTCGGACAGGGGGCGCACGAGCAGTACTTC.

The chain recombines TRBV5-4 with TRBJ1-4, with D perhaps TRBD1 (5 bases). Trimming removed 0 bases from V and 7 bases from J, with 16 bases in between. This CDR3 comprises 16 residues. Germline V gene sequence: CDR1 SGHNT, CDR2 YYREEE (reference sequence). The CDR3 DNA is TGTGCCAGCAGCTTGGGGGGGGTTGGATTGAGTGAAAAACTGTTTTTT. Translating gives CASSLGGVGLSEKLFF.